This T cell receptor (beta chain) was identified during a study of blood T cells in healthy people across ages. General study points: When one million T cells were used, diversity estimates were thought to be underestimates. A greater number of naive CD4+ cells and higher diversity distinguished long-lived donors from aged donors.

The authors ran a second PCR of 7 to 11 cycles using a sample-barcoded 5' primer and a J-beta primer mix. TCRdb recomputed calls from the 5' RACE reads with MiXCR, one row per CDR3 protein. The data show about 1,400,000 distinct CDR3 sequences, with roughly 60% seen just once and over 6.5% held by the top ten. CDR3 size: 14 residues. Germline-derived CDR1 and CDR2 are DFQATT and SNEGSKA (reference sequence). Trimming cost V 3 bases and J 4 bases, with 13 bases left between them. The donors, all healthy, were Caucasians living in Russia, aged about 6 to 90. Notes on this clonotype: No antigen is known for it.

The source is a man in his late teens or twenties in good health. Material for sequencing was blood. J is TRBJ2-1 and V is TRBV20-1; a possible D gene is TRBD2 (6 bases). CDR3 in amino acids: CSASLADQYNEQFF. CDR3 DNA: TGCAGTGCTAGTTTAGCGGACCAGTACAATGAGCAGTTCTTC.